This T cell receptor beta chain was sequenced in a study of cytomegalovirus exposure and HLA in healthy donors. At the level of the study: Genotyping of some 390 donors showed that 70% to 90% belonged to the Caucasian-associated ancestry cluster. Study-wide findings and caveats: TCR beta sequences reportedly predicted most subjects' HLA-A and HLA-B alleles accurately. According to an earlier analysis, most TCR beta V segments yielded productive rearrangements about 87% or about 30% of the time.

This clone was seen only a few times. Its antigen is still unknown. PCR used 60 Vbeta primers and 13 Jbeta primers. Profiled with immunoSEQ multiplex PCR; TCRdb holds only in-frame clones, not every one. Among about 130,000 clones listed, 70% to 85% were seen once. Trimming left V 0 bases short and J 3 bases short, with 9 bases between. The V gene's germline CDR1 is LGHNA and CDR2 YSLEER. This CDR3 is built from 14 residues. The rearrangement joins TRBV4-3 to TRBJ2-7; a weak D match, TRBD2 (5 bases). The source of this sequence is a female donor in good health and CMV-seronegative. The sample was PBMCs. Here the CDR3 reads CASSQEAAYYEQYF. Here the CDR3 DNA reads TGCGCCAGCAGCCAAGAAGCGGCCTACTACGAGCAGTACTTC.